These 28 T cell receptor beta chains share one sample of origin, sequenced in a study of blood T cell repertoires in COVID-19. TCRdb's table, derived via immunoSEQ multiplex PCR, lists solely in-frame clones and lacks some. The sample lists about 220,000 clones; over 75% were seen once. Sequencing input: peripheral blood. Receptors were obtained from a man in his forties with active or convalescent COVID-19.

Only one count was recorded for this clone. The rearrangement uses TRBV3-1 (or the pseudogene TRBV3-2) and TRBJ1-1; D is unresolved. V lost 4 bases, J lost 7 bases, and 13 bases lay in between. CDR1 is LGHDT and CDR2 is YNNKEL in the germline V gene (reference sequence). The length of the CDR3 is 13 residues. Written as DNA, the CDR3 is TGTGCCAGCAGCCCCGCCGCGAGCCTTGAAGCTTTCTTT. Its translation: CASSPAASLEAFF.

V gene TRBV30 combines with J gene TRBJ1-4; no reliable D call. The CDR3 loop spans 13 amino acids. The V gene's germline CDR1 is GTSNPN and CDR2 SVGIG (reference sequence). V lost 2 bases and J lost 4, with 8 bases in between. The CDR3 nucleotides are TGTGCCTGGAGTCGCCCAGATAATGAAAAACTGTTTTTT. Amino acids: CAWSRPDNEKLFF.

This chain joins TRBV2 and TRBJ1-6, with 8 bases identical to TRBD1. J gave up 0 bases and V 5 bases, and 12 bases lay outside the gene matches. The length of the CDR3 is 19 residues. Per the germline V gene, CDR1 is SNHLY and CDR2 is FYNNEI. Written as DNA, the CDR3 is TGTGCCAGCAGTACATCAGGGACAGGCGATATCTCCTATAATTCACCCCTCCACTTT. Translation gives CASSTSGTGDISYNSPLHF.

The chain recombines TRBV15 with TRBJ2-7, with D perhaps matching TRBD2 (6 bases). The V end lost 1 base, the J end lost 2 bases, and 12 bases lay between the germline ends. Germline loops: CDR1 LNHNV, CDR2 YYDKDF (reference sequence). This CDR3 is 15 amino acids long. CDR3 region: CATSRGGSGPYEQYF. The DNA of the CDR3 is TGTGCCACCAGCAGAGGAGGTAGCGGCCCCTACGAGCAGTACTTC.

In DNA, the CDR3 is TGTGCCAGCAGCCCGGGACTAGCGGGAGGGCCAAGGGAGCAGTTCTTC. Translating it yields CASSPGLAGGPREQFF. The J gene is TRBJ2-1, the V gene TRBV6-6, with TRBD2 matching 16 bases. CDR1 is MNHNY, CDR2 SVGAGI, per germline (reference sequence). The CDR3 contains 16 residues. J was trimmed by 10 bases and V by 6 bases; bases with no gene match: 9.

The chain links TRBV11-2 to TRBJ2-1; 7 bases match TRBD1. Germline V CDR1 and CDR2: SGHAT, FQNNGV. The CDR3 runs 14 residues. Trimming at V came to 6 bases and at J to 4 bases, leaving 6 bases not matched to a gene. CDR3 amino acids: CASSDLTGYNEQFF. DNA for the CDR3: TGTGCCAGCAGTGACCTGACAGGGTACAATGAGCAGTTCTTC.

The genes are TRBV6-5 and TRBJ1-1, with 7 bases lining up with TRBD1. The ends lost 7 bases at V and 0 bases at J; junction bases unmatched: 2. Germline values: CDR1 MNHEY, CDR2 SVGAGI. The CDR3 runs to 13 residues. The CDR3 spells CASKDRLNTEAFF. For the CDR3, the DNA is TGTGCCAGCAAGGACAGGTTGAACACTGAAGCTTTCTTT.

The CDR3 loop reads CASSSLTGSNQPQHF. In DNA, the CDR3 is TGTGCCAGCAGCAGCTTGACAGGCTCGAATCAGCCCCAGCATTTT. V gene TRBV28 combines with J gene TRBJ1-5; D perhaps matches TRBD1 (6 bases). The germline gives CDR1 MDHEN, CDR2 SYDVKM. V shed 6 bases and J shed 4 bases, with 16 bases lying between them. The CDR3 has 15 amino acids.

The genes are TRBV10-3 and TRBJ1-1, with 7 bases fitting TRBD1. The V and J ends lost 6 bases and 4 bases, in that order; junction bases with no gene match: 11. The CDR3 spans 15 residues. Germline-derived CDR1 and CDR2 are ENHRY and SYGVKD. The CDR3 DNA sequence: TGTGCCATCAGCCCAAGGGACAGCTCGGGCACTGAAGCTTTCTTT. It yields the protein CAISPRDSSGTEAFF.

This rearrangement joins TRBV2 to TRBJ2-2; D is undetermined. CDR1 is SNHLY and CDR2 is FYNNEI in the germline V gene. The V and J ends lost 3 bases and 1 base respectively, with 6 bases between them. CDR3 length: 14 residues. Written as DNA, the CDR3 is TGTGCCAGCAGTGACCAGGAGAACACCGGGGAGCTGTTTTTT. Amino acid sequence: CASSDQENTGELFF.

This chain connects TRBV10-3 to TRBJ1-4, with 8 nucleotides matching TRBD1. This CDR3 is 19 amino acids long. Germline V gene data show CDR1 as ENHRY and CDR2 as SYGVKD. V trimming: 6 bases; J trimming: 0 bases; junction bases outside the gene matches: 15. CDR3: CAIRMTQGVSHATNEKLFF. The CDR3 coding sequence is TGTGCCATCAGGATGACACAGGGGGTATCCCATGCAACTAATGAAAAACTGTTTTTT.

This clone was counted a single time. DNA for the CDR3: TGTGCCAGCAGCGAAACAGGGGGCGCCGGGCAGTTCTTC. As protein: CASSETGGAGQFF. The V and J genes are TRBV12-3 or TRBV12-4 and TRBJ2-1, with 9 nucleotides matching TRBD1. V was pared by 6 bases and J by 12 bases, with 9 bases of the junction left unmatched. The CDR3 totals 13 residues.

J is TRBJ2-1 and V is TRBV6-6, with 7 bases aligning to TRBD1. There are 16 residues in the CDR3. V lost 10 bases to trimming and J lost 8 bases; unmatched junction nucleotides: 20. The germline V gene encodes CDR1 MNHNY and CDR2 SVGAGI (reference sequence). CDR3 DNA: TGTGCCACCCTACTCGAGCGAGCGGACACAGGGGATGAGCAGTTCTTC. Translation gives CATLLERADTGDEQFF.

V usage is TRBV5-6 and J usage is TRBJ1-1; D uncertain. V gave up 3 bases and J gave up 5 bases, with 20 bases separating them. This CDR3 has 16 amino acids. Germline V gene data show CDR1 as SGHDT and CDR2 as YYEEEE. Here the CDR3 reads CASSSELPGSRTEAFF. CDR3 DNA sequence: TGTGCCAGCAGCTCCGAACTGCCAGGAAGTCGGACTGAAGCTTTCTTT.

The rearrangement uses TRBV28 and TRBJ2-7; D may be TRBD2 (5 bases). V lost 8 bases, J lost 0 bases, and 14 bases lay in between. Germline lookup yields CDR1 MDHEN and CDR2 SYDVKM. The CDR3 runs to 14 residues. The CDR3 DNA reads TGTGCCAGCTTTACCCGTGGGAGCTCCTACGAGCAGTACTTC. Amino acids: CASFTRGSSYEQYF. The full variable domain, completed using reference TRBV28 and TRBJ2-7, is DVKVTQSSRYLVKRTGEKVFLECVQDMDHENMFWYRQDPGLGLRLIYFSYDVKMKEKGDIPEGYSVSREKKERFSLILESASTNQTSMYLCASFTRGSSYEQYFGPGTRLTVT.

CDR3 region: CASSPARGYQPQHF. The CDR3 DNA sequence: TGTGCCAGCAGCCCTGCTAGGGGCTATCAGCCCCAGCATTTT. The gene calls are TRBV3-1 (or the pseudogene TRBV3-2) and TRBJ1-5; TRBD1 might be the D (5 bases). V lost 4 bases and J 5 bases, leaving 12 bases between the germline ends. The germline V gene has CDR1 LGHDT and CDR2 YNNKEL (reference sequence). This CDR3 comprises 14 residues.

The genes are TRBV12-3 or TRBV12-4 and TRBJ1-5; 7 positions agree with TRBD1. The CDR3 consists of 13 residues. The trim removed 5 bases at V and 4 bases at J, leaving 2 bases unmatched. The CDR3 DNA sequence: TGTGCCAGCAGTGGACAGGCTAATCAGCCCCAGCATTTT. Translating gives CASSGQANQPQHF.

Here the CDR3 reads CASSPTTGAPYNEQFF. DNA for the CDR3: TGCGCCAGCAGCCCGACGACAGGCGCGCCCTACAATGAGCAGTTCTTC. J is TRBJ2-1 and V is TRBV5-1, with D possibly TRBD1 on 6 matching bases. V gave up 4 bases and J gave up 2 bases, with 16 bases separating them. The CDR3 is 16 amino acids. Germline V gene data show CDR1 as SGHRS and CDR2 as YFSETQ.

The chain joins TRBV6-5 to TRBJ1-2; 8 nucleotides agree with TRBD1. The J segment lost 6 bases and the V segment lost 6 bases, leaving 6 bases of the junction unmatched. This CDR3 has 13 amino acids. Germline CDR1 MNHEY, CDR2 SVGAGI. In DNA form, the CDR3 reads TGTGCCAGCAGGCCCTCAGGGGGCCATGGCTACACCTTC. Its protein is CASRPSGGHGYTF.

V is TRBV6-5 and J is TRBJ2-2, with 7 bases identical to TRBD2. Per germline, CDR1 MNHEY and CDR2 SVGAGI. J gave up 6 bases and V 10 bases, and 14 bases lay outside the gene matches. The CDR3 has 15 amino acids. DNA for the CDR3: TGTGCCACCTCTAGGGAGGGCGGACACCCCGGGGAGCTGTTTTTT. It encodes CATSREGGHPGELFF.

The rearrangement links TRBV15 to TRBJ1-2; unclear D gene. The CDR3 has 16 amino acids. V shed 1 base and J shed 4 bases, with 16 bases lying between them. In germline, CDR1 is LNHNV, CDR2 YYDKDF (reference sequence). The DNA of the CDR3 is TGTGCCACCAGCAGAGTCGGGGAGCCTCACCCCTATGGCTACACCTTC. Its translation: CATSRVGEPHPYGYTF.

The gene calls are TRBV7-2 and TRBJ2-5, with D uncertain. V gave up 5 bases and J gave up 4 bases, with 17 bases separating them. CDR3 length: 15 amino acids. Germline values: CDR1 SGHTA, CDR2 FQGNSA. The CDR3 protein is CASSPSSRSRETQYF. CDR3 DNA: TGTGCCAGCAGCCCCTCTTCCCGGTCGAGAGAGACCCAGTACTTC.

V gene TRBV27 combines with J gene TRBJ2-5; D not resolved. The CDR3 length is 15 residues. Per the germline V gene, CDR1 is MNHEY and CDR2 is SMNVEV (reference sequence). Trimming left V 4 bases short and J 1 base short, with 13 bases between. CDR3 in DNA: TGTGCCAGCAGTTCCCTGGAGTCCGGCCAAGAGACCCAGTACTTC. Encoded protein: CASSSLESGQETQYF.

The J gene is TRBJ2-5, the V gene TRBV19, with 8 bases that match TRBD2. CDR3 length: 13 amino acids. Germline V CDR1 and CDR2: LNHDA, SQIVND (reference sequence). V dropped 4 bases and J dropped 5; count of bases not matched to a gene: 3. This CDR3 reads CASSTSSGETQYF. In DNA form, the CDR3 reads TGTGCCAGTAGTACGTCTAGCGGGGAGACCCAGTACTTC.

This clone was counted a few times. The V gene is TRBV3-1 (or the pseudogene TRBV3-2), the J gene TRBJ2-7, with TRBD2 matching 11 bases. Per germline, CDR1 LGHDT and CDR2 YNNKEL (reference sequence). The CDR3 contains 18 residues. The V segment lost 4 bases and the J segment 1 base; nucleotides outside the gene matches: 12. As DNA, the CDR3 is TGTGCCAGCAGCCTCAGCGGGGCTAGCGGGGGGCCATCCTACGAGCAGTACTTC. Protein product: CASSLSGASGGPSYEQYF.

This clone was found once. The V call is TRBV7-2, the J call TRBJ2-5; no definite D call. The V gene lost 3 bases and the J gene lost 5 bases, with 10 bases spanning the gap. CDR3 length: 13 residues. The V gene's germline CDR1 is SGHTA and CDR2 FQGNSA. CDR3 nucleotides: TGTGCCAGCAGCTTGGTGGGCGAGGAGACCCAGTACTTC. Translation: CASSLVGEETQYF.

In its sample, this clone was seen once. The gene calls are TRBV30 and TRBJ2-4, with D possibly matching TRBD2 (6 bases). Germline V CDR1 and CDR2: GTSNPN, SVGIG (reference sequence). Trimming took 3 bases from V and 4 from J, leaving 13 bases between them. The CDR3 has 14 amino acids. The CDR3: CAWRPGLGKNIQYF. In nucleotides, the CDR3 is TGTGCCTGGAGACCGGGACTCGGAAAAAACATTCAGTACTTC.

In nucleotides, the CDR3 is TGTGCCAGCAGTGAGCTAGCGGGCACGCGTTACAATGAGCAGTTCTTC. Its translation: CASSELAGTRYNEQFF. The chain employs TRBV27 and TRBJ2-1; 8 bases match TRBD2. J gave up 4 bases and V 5 bases, and 10 bases lay outside the gene matches. The CDR3 has 16 amino acids. Germline V CDR1 and CDR2: MNHEY, SMNVEV (reference sequence).